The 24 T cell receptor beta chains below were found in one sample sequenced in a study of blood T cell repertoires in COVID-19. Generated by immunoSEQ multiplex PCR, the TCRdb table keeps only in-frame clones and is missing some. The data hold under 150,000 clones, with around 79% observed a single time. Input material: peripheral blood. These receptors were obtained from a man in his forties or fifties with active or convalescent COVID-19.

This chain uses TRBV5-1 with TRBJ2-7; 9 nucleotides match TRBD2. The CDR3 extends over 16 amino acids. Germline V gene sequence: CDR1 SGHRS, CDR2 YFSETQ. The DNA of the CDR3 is TGCCCCCCCAACCCCGGGGCGGGGGGGAGCTCCTACGAGCAGTACTTC. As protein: CPPNPGAGGSSYEQYF.

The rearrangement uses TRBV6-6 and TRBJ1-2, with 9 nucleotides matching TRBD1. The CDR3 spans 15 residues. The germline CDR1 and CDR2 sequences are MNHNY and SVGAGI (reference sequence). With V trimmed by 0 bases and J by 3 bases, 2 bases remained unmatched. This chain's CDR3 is CASSYSGQGHYGYTF. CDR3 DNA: TGTGCCAGCAGTTACTCGGGACAGGGTCACTATGGCTACACCTTC.

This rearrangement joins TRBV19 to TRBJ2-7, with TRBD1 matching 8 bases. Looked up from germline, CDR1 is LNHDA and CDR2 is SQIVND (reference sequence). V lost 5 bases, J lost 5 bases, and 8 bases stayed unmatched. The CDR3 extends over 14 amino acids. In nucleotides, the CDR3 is TGTGCCAGTAGTCTTATGACAGGGGTACACGAGCAGTACTTC. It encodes CASSLMTGVHEQYF.

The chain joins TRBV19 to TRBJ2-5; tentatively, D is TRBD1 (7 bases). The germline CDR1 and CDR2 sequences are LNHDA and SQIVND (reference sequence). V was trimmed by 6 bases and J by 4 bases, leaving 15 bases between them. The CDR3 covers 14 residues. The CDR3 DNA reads TGTGCCAGTAGAAGGGCAGGGGGGTCAGAGACCCAGTACTTC. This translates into CASRRAGGSETQYF. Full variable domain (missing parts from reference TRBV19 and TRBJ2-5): DGGITQSPKYLFRKEGQNVTLSCEQNLNHDAMYWYRQDPGQGLRLIYYSQIVNDFQKGDIAEGYSVSREKKESFPLTVTSAQKNPTAFYLCASRRAGGSETQYFGPGTRLLVL.

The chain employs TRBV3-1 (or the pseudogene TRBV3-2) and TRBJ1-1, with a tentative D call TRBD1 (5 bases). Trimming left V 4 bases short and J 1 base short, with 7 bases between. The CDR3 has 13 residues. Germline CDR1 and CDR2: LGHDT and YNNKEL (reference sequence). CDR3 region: CASSRTPNTEAFF. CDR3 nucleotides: TGTGCCAGCAGCCGGACACCGAACACTGAAGCTTTCTTT.

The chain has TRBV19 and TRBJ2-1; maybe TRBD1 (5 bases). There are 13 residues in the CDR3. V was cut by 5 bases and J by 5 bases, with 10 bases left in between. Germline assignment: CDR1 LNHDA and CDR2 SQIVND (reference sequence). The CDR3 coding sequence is TGTGCCAGTAGTGTAGGGGCGAACAATGAGCAGTTCTTC. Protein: CASSVGANNEQFF.

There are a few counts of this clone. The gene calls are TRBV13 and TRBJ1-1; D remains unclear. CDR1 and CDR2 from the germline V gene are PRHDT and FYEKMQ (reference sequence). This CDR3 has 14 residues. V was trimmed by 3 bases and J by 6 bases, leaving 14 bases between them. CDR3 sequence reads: CASSLTVTNSEAFF. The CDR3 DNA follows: TGTGCCAGCAGCTTGACCGTCACTAACTCTGAAGCTTTCTTT. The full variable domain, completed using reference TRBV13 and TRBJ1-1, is AAGVIQSPRHLIKEKRETATLKCYPIPRHDTVYWYQQGPGQDPQFLISFYEKMQSDKGSIPDRFSAQQFSDYHSELNMSSLELGDSALYFCASSLTVTNSEAFFGQGTRLTVV.

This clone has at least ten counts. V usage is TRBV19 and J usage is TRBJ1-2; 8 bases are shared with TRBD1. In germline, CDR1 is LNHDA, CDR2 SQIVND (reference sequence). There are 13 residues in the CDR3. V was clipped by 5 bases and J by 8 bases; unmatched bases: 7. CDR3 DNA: TGTGCCAGTAGTTTTGGACAGGGAGACGGCTACACCTTC. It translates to CASSFGQGDGYTF. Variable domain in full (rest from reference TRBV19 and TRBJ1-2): DGGITQSPKYLFRKEGQNVTLSCEQNLNHDAMYWYRQDPGQGLRLIYYSQIVNDFQKGDIAEGYSVSREKKESFPLTVTSAQKNPTAFYLCASSFGQGDGYTFGSGTRLTVV.

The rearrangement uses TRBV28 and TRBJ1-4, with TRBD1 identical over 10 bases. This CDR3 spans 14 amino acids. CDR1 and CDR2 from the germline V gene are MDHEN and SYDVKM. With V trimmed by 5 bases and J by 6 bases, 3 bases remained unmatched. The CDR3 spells CASSDRGRDEKLFF. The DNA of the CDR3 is TGTGCCAGCAGTGACAGGGGGCGGGATGAAAAACTGTTTTTT.

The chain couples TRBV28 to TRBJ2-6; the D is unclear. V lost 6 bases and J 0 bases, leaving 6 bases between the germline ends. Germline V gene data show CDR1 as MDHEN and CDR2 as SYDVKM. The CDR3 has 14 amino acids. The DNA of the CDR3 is TGTGCCAGCAGGCTAAGCTCTGGGGCCAACGTCCTGACTTTC. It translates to CASRLSSGANVLTF.

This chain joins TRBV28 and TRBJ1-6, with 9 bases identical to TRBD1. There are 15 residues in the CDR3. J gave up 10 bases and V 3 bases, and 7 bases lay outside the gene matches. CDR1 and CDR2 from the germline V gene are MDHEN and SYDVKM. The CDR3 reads CASSFPGQGRSPLHF. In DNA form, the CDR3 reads TGTGCCAGCAGTTTCCCGGGACAGGGACGATCACCCCTCCACTTT.

The CDR3 nucleotides are TGTGCCAGCTCACCCCTCCATTCGACAGACATCTATGGCTACACCTTC. This translates into CASSPLHSTDIYGYTF. V is TRBV18 and J is TRBJ1-2, with D possibly being TRBD1 (5 bases). The CDR3 spans 16 residues. V was shortened by 3 bases and J by 4 bases, with 18 bases between the two germline ends. In germline, CDR1 is KGHSH, CDR2 LQKENI.

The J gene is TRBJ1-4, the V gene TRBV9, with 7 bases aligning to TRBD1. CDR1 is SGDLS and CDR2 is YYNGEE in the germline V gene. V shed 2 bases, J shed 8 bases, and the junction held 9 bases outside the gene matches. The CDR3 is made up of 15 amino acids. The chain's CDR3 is CASSVGTATGEKLFF. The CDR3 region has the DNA TGTGCCAGCAGCGTGGGGACAGCCACGGGCGAAAAACTGTTTTTT.

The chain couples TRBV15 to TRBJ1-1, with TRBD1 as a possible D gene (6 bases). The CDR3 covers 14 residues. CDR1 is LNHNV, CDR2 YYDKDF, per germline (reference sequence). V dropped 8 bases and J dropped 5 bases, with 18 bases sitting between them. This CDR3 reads CATRTAPSETEAFF. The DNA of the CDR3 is TGTGCCACCCGGACAGCCCCCTCCGAGACTGAAGCTTTCTTT.

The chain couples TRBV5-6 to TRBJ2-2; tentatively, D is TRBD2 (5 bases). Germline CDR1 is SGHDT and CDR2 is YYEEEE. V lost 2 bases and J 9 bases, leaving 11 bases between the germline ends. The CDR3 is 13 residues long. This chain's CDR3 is CASSFPGWRELFF. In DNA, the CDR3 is TGTGCCAGCAGCTTTCCGGGGTGGAGGGAGCTGTTTTTT.

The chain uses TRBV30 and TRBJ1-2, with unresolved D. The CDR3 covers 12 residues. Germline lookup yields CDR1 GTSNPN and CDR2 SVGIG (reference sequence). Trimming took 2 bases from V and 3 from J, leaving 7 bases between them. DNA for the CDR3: TGTGCCTGGAGTCCTTATTACTATGGCTACACCTTC. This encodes CAWSPYYYGYTF.

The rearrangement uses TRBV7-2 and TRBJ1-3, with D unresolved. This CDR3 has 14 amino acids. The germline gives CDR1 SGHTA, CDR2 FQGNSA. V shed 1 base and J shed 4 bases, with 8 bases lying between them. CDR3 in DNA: TGTGCCAGCAGCTTAGGAGTCTCCGGAAACACCATATATTTT. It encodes CASSLGVSGNTIYF.

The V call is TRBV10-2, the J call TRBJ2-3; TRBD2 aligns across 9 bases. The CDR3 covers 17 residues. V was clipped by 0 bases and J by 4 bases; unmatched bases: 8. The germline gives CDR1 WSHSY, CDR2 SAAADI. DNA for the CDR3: TGCGCCAGCAGTGAGTCGATACGGGCGGGAGGGGCAGATACGCAGTATTTT. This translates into CASSESIRAGGADTQYF.

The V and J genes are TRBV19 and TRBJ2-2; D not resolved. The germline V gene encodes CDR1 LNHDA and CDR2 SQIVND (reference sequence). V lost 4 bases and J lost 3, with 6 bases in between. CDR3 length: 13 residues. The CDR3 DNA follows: TGTGCCAGTAGTAGGCTAGACACCGGGGAGCTGTTTTTT. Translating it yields CASSRLDTGELFF.

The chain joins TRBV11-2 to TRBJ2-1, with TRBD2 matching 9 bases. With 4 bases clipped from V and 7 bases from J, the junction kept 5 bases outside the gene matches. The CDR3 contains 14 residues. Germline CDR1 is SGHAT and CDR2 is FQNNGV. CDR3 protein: CASSSTSGLNEQFF. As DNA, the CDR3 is TGTGCCAGCAGCTCTACTAGCGGGCTAAATGAGCAGTTCTTC.

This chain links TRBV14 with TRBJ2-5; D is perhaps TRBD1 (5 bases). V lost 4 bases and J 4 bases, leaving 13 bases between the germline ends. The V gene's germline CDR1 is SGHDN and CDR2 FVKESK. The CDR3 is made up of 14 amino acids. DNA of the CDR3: TGTGCCAGCAGCCCTACGGCCCAGGGAGAGACCCAGTACTTC. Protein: CASSPTAQGETQYF.

CDR3 sequence: CASSKGTGVETQYF. The CDR3, as DNA: TGTGCCAGCAGCAAAGGGACAGGGGTAGAGACCCAGTACTTC. The V gene is TRBV21-1, the J gene TRBJ2-5; the D call TRBD1 from the table was never checked on the DNA. TRBV21-1 is a pseudogene segment. CDR3 size: 14 residues.

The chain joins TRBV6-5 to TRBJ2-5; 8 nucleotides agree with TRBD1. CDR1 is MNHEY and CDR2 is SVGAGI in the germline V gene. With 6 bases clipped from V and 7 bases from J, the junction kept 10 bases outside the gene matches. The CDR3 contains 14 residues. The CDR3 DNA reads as TGTGCCAGCAGGCCCCAGGGGGCGGTGGGGACCCAGTACTTC. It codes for CASRPQGAVGTQYF.

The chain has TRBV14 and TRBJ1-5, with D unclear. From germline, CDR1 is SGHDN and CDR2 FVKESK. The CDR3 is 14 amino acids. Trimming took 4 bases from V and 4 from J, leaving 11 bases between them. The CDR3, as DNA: TGTGCCAGCAGCCTGGGCGGAGGGAATCAGCCCCAGCATTTT. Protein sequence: CASSLGGGNQPQHF.